The 28 T cell receptor beta chains reported below all come from one sample, sequenced in a study of blood T cell repertoires in COVID-19. Data came from immunoSEQ multiplex PCR; TCRdb stores just in-frame clones and leaves some out. This table holds around 140,000 clones, 75% to 90% found once. What was sequenced was peripheral blood. The receptors shown here come from a middle-aged man with active COVID-19.

The V gene is TRBV12-3 or TRBV12-4, the J gene TRBJ2-1; maybe TRBD2 (6 bases). Trimming took off 6 bases at V and 12 bases at J, with 15 bases between the two ends. This CDR3 has 12 residues. The CDR3 DNA reads TGTGCCAGCAGCCCAATGCGGGGAGGGCAGTTCTTC. This codes for CASSPMRGGQFF.

V gene TRBV19 combines with J gene TRBJ1-5; D is possibly TRBD1 (5 bases). The CDR3 contains 16 residues. Trimming removed 2 bases from V and 5 bases from J, with 16 bases in between. The germline V gene encodes CDR1 LNHDA and CDR2 SQIVND (reference sequence). This CDR3 reads CASSIIAGLTYQPQHF. The CDR3 DNA follows: TGTGCCAGTAGTATAATAGCAGGGCTCACTTATCAGCCCCAGCATTTT.

The chain is built from TRBV18 and TRBJ2-1; D might be TRBD2 (5 bases). V was trimmed by 4 bases and J by 4 bases, leaving 8 bases between them. Germline assignment: CDR1 KGHSH and CDR2 LQKENI. This CDR3 is 13 amino acids long. The CDR3 nucleotides read TGTGCCAGCTCACTTGACTATTACAATGAGCAGTTCTTC. Protein: CASSLDYYNEQFF.

The chain employs TRBV29-1 and TRBJ2-7; tentative D call: TRBD2 (5 bases). CDR3 length: 11 amino acids. V lost 7 bases to trimming and J lost 3 bases, with 10 bases between them. The germline V gene encodes CDR1 SQVTM and CDR2 ANQGSEA. The CDR3 spells CSAGGYYEQYF. CDR3 nucleotides: TGCAGCGCAGGAGGCTACTACGAGCAGTACTTC.

V and J are TRBV19 and TRBJ2-7, with 7 bases identical to TRBD1. J was trimmed by 6 bases and V by 4 bases; bases with no gene match: 9. CDR1 LNHDA and CDR2 SQIVND come from the germline V gene (reference sequence). The CDR3 runs 14 residues. The DNA for the CDR3 is TGTGCCAGTAGTAGAAAGACAGGGCTGGGCGAGCAGTACTTC. It is translated as CASSRKTGLGEQYF.

This clone showed up just a few times. The chain has TRBV3-1 (or the pseudogene TRBV3-2) and TRBJ2-7; D not resolved. V was trimmed by 0 bases and J by 2 bases, leaving 8 bases between them. CDR3 size: 14 residues. Germline lookup yields CDR1 LGHDT and CDR2 YNNKEL (reference sequence). The CDR3 region is CASSQDSSAYEQYF. In DNA, the CDR3 is TGTGCCAGCAGCCAAGATTCGTCAGCCTACGAGCAGTACTTC.

CDR3 coding DNA: TGTGCCAGCAGCGCCCAGGGTGGAAGCGCAGATACGCAGTATTTT. Encoded protein: CASSAQGGSADTQYF. V gene TRBV5-6 combines with J gene TRBJ2-3; D perhaps matches TRBD1 (5 bases). CDR1 and CDR2 from the germline V gene are SGHDT and YYEEEE. This CDR3 has 15 residues. V was cut by 4 bases and J by 4 bases, with 16 bases left in between.

This chain uses TRBV19 with TRBJ1-5, with D possibly being TRBD1 (6 bases). CDR3 length equals 14 residues. The V end lost 2 bases, the J end lost 3 bases, and 8 bases lay between the germline ends. CDR1 LNHDA and CDR2 SQIVND come from the germline V gene (reference sequence). The CDR3, as DNA: TGTGCCAGTAGTATAAACAGGGACAATCAGCCCCAGCATTTT. It translates to CASSINRDNQPQHF.

J is TRBJ1-1 and V is TRBV7-9; possible D gene TRBD1, 5 bases. The CDR3 contains 14 residues. From germline, CDR1 is SEHNR and CDR2 FQNEAQ (reference sequence). V was shortened by 3 bases and J by 0 bases, with 8 bases between the two germline ends. The CDR3 nucleotides read TGTGCCAGCAGCTTGCGGGGCTTGAACACTGAAGCTTTCTTT. This encodes CASSLRGLNTEAFF.

In DNA, the CDR3 is TGTGCCAGCTCACAAGACAGGGTGGGGACAGATACGCAGTATTTT. Translated: CASSQDRVGTDTQYF. V and J are TRBV18 and TRBJ2-3, with 7 bases fitting TRBD1. V lost 4 bases, J lost 3 bases, and 7 bases stayed unmatched. The germline CDR1 and CDR2 sequences are KGHSH and LQKENI. The CDR3 sequence is 15 residues long.

The rearrangement uses TRBV19 and TRBJ1-6, with 11 bases that match TRBD1. Germline V gene sequence: CDR1 LNHDA, CDR2 SQIVND (reference sequence). J was trimmed by 4 bases and V by 7 bases; bases with no gene match: 12. CDR3 size: 18 residues. The CDR3 loop reads CASIPPGQGALYNSPLHF. As DNA, the CDR3 is TGTGCCAGTATCCCCCCTGGACAGGGGGCACTTTATAATTCACCCCTCCACTTT.

The chain has TRBV5-4 and TRBJ2-5, with D uncertain. The length of the CDR3 is 11 residues. Trimming cost V 2 bases and J 5 bases, with 4 bases left between them. In germline, CDR1 is SGHNT, CDR2 YYREEE (reference sequence). The CDR3 coding sequence is TGTGCCAGCAGCTTCTCCGAGACCCAGTACTTC. Translation: CASSFSETQYF.

V and J are TRBV2 and TRBJ1-1; D unresolved. The V end was cut by 8 bases, the J end by 6 bases, with 7 bases between. In germline, CDR1 is SNHLY, CDR2 FYNNEI. The CDR3 spans 10 residues. Written as DNA, the CDR3 is TGTGCCAGCGCGAGGGCTGAAGCTTTCTTT. Its protein product is CASARAEAFF.

The chain recombines TRBV29-1 with TRBJ2-1, with D maybe TRBD2 (6 bases). Germline lookup yields CDR1 SQVTM and CDR2 ANQGSEA. CDR3 length equals 14 residues. The V and J ends lost 7 bases and 4 bases respectively, with 17 bases between them. Here the CDR3 DNA reads TGCAGCGCTGCCTCCTTGGGACTGTACAATGAGCAGTTCTTC. Its protein product is CSAASLGLYNEQFF.

This chain connects TRBV5-6 to TRBJ1-2; D gene unclear. CDR1 and CDR2 (germline): SGHDT, YYEEEE. V dropped 0 bases and J dropped 8 bases, with 14 bases sitting between them. The CDR3 contains 14 residues. The CDR3 region is CASSLGRASIGYTF. The CDR3 DNA is TGTGCCAGCAGCTTGGGGAGGGCCTCTATCGGCTACACCTTC.

V is TRBV5-6 and J is TRBJ1-1; 7 bases are a match to TRBD1. The CDR3 totals 13 residues. The germline CDR1 and CDR2 sequences are SGHDT and YYEEEE. Germline trimming cut 7 bases from V and 1 base from J; bases unmatched to any gene: 4. DNA for the CDR3: TGTGCCAGCTGGGGACAGCAGAACACTGAAGCTTTCTTT. Translating gives CASWGQQNTEAFF.

This clone was observed once. The CDR3 DNA is TGCGCCAGCAGCTTGGGGATAATGTTGGGACTAGCGGGGAACACCGGGGAGCTGTTTTTT. It is translated as CASSLGIMLGLAGNTGELFF. The rearrangement links TRBV5-1 to TRBJ2-2; 12 bases align to TRBD2. V gave up 0 bases and J gave up 1 base; unmatched junction bases: 10. Looked up from germline, CDR1 is SGHRS and CDR2 is YFSETQ. The CDR3 contains 20 residues.

The rearrangement links TRBV4-2 to TRBJ2-3, with TRBD2 matching 16 bases. Germline CDR1 and CDR2: LGHNA and YNFKEQ. Trimming removed 0 bases from V and 4 bases from J; junction bases left unmatched: 7. The CDR3 runs 19 residues. In DNA, the CDR3 is TGTGCCAGCAGCCAAGAAGTGGGGACTAGCGGGGGGGCCGCAGATACGCAGTATTTT. Amino acids: CASSQEVGTSGGAADTQYF.

The rearrangement links TRBV21-1 to TRBJ1-6. TRBV21-1 is a documented pseudogene. The CDR3 is made up of 18 amino acids. The CDR3: CASSKALRCRRANSPLHF. CDR3 coding DNA: TGTGCCAGCAGCAAAGCGCTCAGGTGCCGGCGGGCTAATTCACCCCTCCACTTT.

The chain couples TRBV18 to TRBJ2-7, with 7 bases lining up with TRBD1. This CDR3 has 15 amino acids. J was trimmed by 3 bases and V by 3 bases; bases with no gene match: 8. In germline, CDR1 is KGHSH, CDR2 LQKENI. The DNA for the CDR3 is TGTGCCAGCTCACCGGTCCGGGACAGCTACTACGAGCAGTACTTC. Encoded protein: CASSPVRDSYYEQYF.

This clone appeared a single time. This chain connects TRBV19 to TRBJ2-2; TRBD2 agrees at 10 bases. Germline V gene sequence: CDR1 LNHDA, CDR2 SQIVND (reference sequence). V was pared by 8 bases and J by 5 bases, with 8 bases of the junction left unmatched. CDR3 length equals 15 residues. The CDR3 loop is CASSGLAVNTGELFF. CDR3 in DNA: TGTGCCAGTTCCGGACTAGCGGTTAATACCGGGGAGCTGTTTTTT. The full variable domain, rest sourced from reference TRBV19 and TRBJ2-2, is DGGITQSPKYLFRKEGQNVTLSCEQNLNHDAMYWYRQDPGQGLRLIYYSQIVNDFQKGDIAEGYSVSREKKESFPLTVTSAQKNPTAFYLCASSGLAVNTGELFFGEGSRLTVL.

This chain uses TRBV4-1 with TRBJ2-1; D ambiguous. V lost 4 bases, J lost 1 base, and 14 bases lay in between. The CDR3 is made up of 16 amino acids. Germline V gene sequence: CDR1 MGHRA, CDR2 YSYEKL. The DNA of the CDR3 is TGCGCCAGCAGCCGCGGTTCCGGTAGATCCTACAATGAGCAGTTCTTC. Translated, it gives CASSRGSGRSYNEQFF.

The chain recombines TRBV6-5 with TRBJ1-1, with a tentative D call TRBD1 (6 bases). The CDR3 is 12 amino acids. Germline CDR1 MNHEY, CDR2 SVGAGI. V gave up 3 bases and J gave up 7 bases, with 9 bases separating them. The CDR3 sequence is CASSYLTGEAFF. CDR3 in DNA: TGTGCCAGCAGTTATCTGACAGGTGAAGCTTTCTTT.

The chain is built from TRBV6-5 and TRBJ1-2; a weak D match, TRBD1 (5 bases). CDR3 size: 14 residues. Per the germline V gene, CDR1 is MNHEY and CDR2 is SVGAGI. The V gene lost 0 bases and the J gene lost 2 bases, with 7 bases spanning the gap. The CDR3 coding sequence is TGTGCCAGCAGTTACTCGAAGGGGAACTATGGCTACACCTTC. Translation gives CASSYSKGNYGYTF.

The sample holds a few counts of this clone. The gene calls are TRBV19 and TRBJ2-7, with 11 bases identical to TRBD2. Unmatched junction bases numbered 16, after V lost 3 bases and J lost 3 bases. CDR1 LNHDA and CDR2 SQIVND come from the germline V gene (reference sequence). This CDR3 has 19 amino acids. The CDR3 nucleotides read TGTGCCAGTAGTATTGGCGTGGTAGCTAGCGGGGGGCCGCGCTACGAGCAGTACTTC. It yields the protein CASSIGVVASGGPRYEQYF. Drawing the rest from reference TRBV19 and TRBJ2-7, the complete variable domain is DGGITQSPKYLFRKEGQNVTLSCEQNLNHDAMYWYRQDPGQGLRLIYYSQIVNDFQKGDIAEGYSVSREKKESFPLTVTSAQKNPTAFYLCASSIGVVASGGPRYEQYFGPGTRLTVT.

The chain recombines TRBV7-2 with TRBJ2-1; D uncertain. The CDR3 runs to 14 residues. Trimming took off 0 bases at V and 7 bases at J, with 10 bases between the two ends. Germline V CDR1 and CDR2: SGHTA, FQGNSA. In DNA, the CDR3 is TGTGCCAGCAGCTTAGCGTACGGAGCGAATGAGCAGTTCTTC. Protein: CASSLAYGANEQFF.

V gene TRBV9 combines with J gene TRBJ2-1; 8 nucleotides agree with TRBD1. The V gene's germline CDR1 is SGDLS and CDR2 YYNGEE. V lost 3 bases to trimming and J lost 2 bases; unmatched junction nucleotides: 4. The CDR3 runs to 15 residues. CDR3 DNA sequence: TGTGCCAGCAGCGCCGGACAGGGCGCCTACAATGAGCAGTTCTTC. It codes for CASSAGQGAYNEQFF.

The chain is built from TRBV7-2 and TRBJ2-2, with a possible D match to TRBD1 (5 bases). CDR1 SGHTA and CDR2 FQGNSA come from the germline V gene. V dropped 2 bases and J dropped 4 bases, with 11 bases sitting between them. This CDR3 is 15 amino acids long. The CDR3: CASSLQGPSTGELFF. The DNA of the CDR3 is TGTGCCAGCAGCTTACAGGGCCCCTCCACCGGGGAGCTGTTTTTT.